The present T cell receptor beta chain was sequenced within a study of OX40 agonist ivuxolimab in advanced cancers. Turning to the study itself: Ivuxolimab, which is an agonistic anti-OX40 (CD134) antibody, was administered to the patients.

Clones were read by immunoSEQ multiplex PCR, and TCRdb kept only the in-frame ones, dropping some. In the table there are about 66,000 clones, about three quarters of which are singletons. V lost 3 bases to trimming and J lost 10 bases, with 22 bases between them. Per the germline V gene, CDR1 is LNHDA and CDR2 is SQIVND (reference sequence). The CDR3 is made up of 17 amino acids. This sequence originates from an adult with an advanced solid tumor such as melanoma, head and neck, liver or kidney cancer. V is TRBV19 and J is TRBJ1-6; D remains ambiguous. Specimen: CD4+ or CD8+ T cells sorted from blood, collected in a trial of the OX40 agonist ivuxolimab. The CDR3 region has the DNA TGTGCCAGTAGTATGTCTCGTCCCGTGGCCGTCGCCTCACCCCTCCACTTT. This encodes CASSMSRPVAVASPLHF.